This T cell receptor (beta chain) was captured by sequencing in a study of technical replicates of blood from several donors. This clone was picked up a small number of times. Generated by immunoSEQ multiplex PCR, the TCRdb table keeps only in-frame clones and is missing some. The sample holds approximately 58,000 clones, about 86% seen once. Per germline, CDR1 SGHTA and CDR2 FQGNSA. The CDR3 is made up of 12 amino acids. Trimming removed 5 bases at V and 11 bases at J, with 15 bases between. V and J are TRBV7-2 and TRBJ1-1; D possibly corresponds to TRBD1 (6 bases). The clonotype comes from a human donor in good health. Some clones in this sample may be carry-over from other donors' samples. Input material: PBMCs. The CDR3 loop reads CASSRAGQSAFF. Written as DNA, the CDR3 is TGTGCCAGCAGCCGAGCCGGACAGTCGGCTTTCTTT.